This T cell receptor beta chain was recovered during a study of blood T cell repertoires in COVID-19. Study-level information: PBMCs, B-cell-depleted T cells, or T cells were the source of the cDNA or gDNA that made up the material.

In the source study's methods: Using reference gene primer amplification, nucleated cell counts were estimated. Assay: immunoSEQ multiplex PCR; the TCRdb copy retains only in-frame clones and omits some. V and J calls and clone size are as listed in that table; D and trimming were resolved from the DNA. The sample yields around 190,000 clones, under 85% seen once. A Seattle source enrolled patients during active infection and followed them longitudinally. V lost 3 bases and J lost 7; bases outside the gene matches: 9. The CDR3 totals 16 residues. In germline, CDR1 is LGHNA, CDR2 YSLEER. This TCR was recovered from a woman in her 70s with COVID-19, enrolled during active disease. V and J are TRBV4-3 and TRBJ2-7; 13 nucleotides match TRBD2. Input material: peripheral blood. The CDR3 is CASSHGTTSGRREQYF. The DNA of the CDR3 is TGCGCCAGCAGCCACGGTACGACTAGCGGGAGGCGAGAGCAGTACTTC.